This entry features one T cell receptor (beta chain) sequence. Its target is not known. The data belong to a study of regulatory T cells. General observations from the study: In patients, unique TRB V-J pairs were restricted and V/J usage skewed, especially in Tregs.

The PCR used 52 TRBV and 13 TRBJ primers. The assay was immunoSEQ multiplex PCR, and TCRdb's table has in-frame clones only and misses some. The sample holds approximately 9,000 clones, approximately 80% seen once. The V and J ends lost 2 bases and 4 bases respectively, with 11 bases between them. This CDR3 contains 14 residues. In germline, CDR1 is MNHEY, CDR2 SVGAGI. Every patient with CD3G deficiency had evidence of autoimmunity. Sequencing input: CD8+ T cells sorted from blood. This TCR derives from a person aged 18 to 30 with CD3G deficiency. This chain uses TRBV6-5 with TRBJ1-1; D gene ambiguous. The CDR3 protein is CASSYRYGTTEAFF. The CDR3 bases are TGTGCCAGCAGTTACCGATACGGCACCACTGAAGCTTTCTTT.